These 20 T cell receptor beta chains share one sample of origin, sequenced in a study of tumor and adjacent non-tumor tissue in lung cancer. The template was RNA from unsorted bulk tissue. The normal lung tissue was taken more than 3 cm from the tumor edge. TCRbeta libraries were built with three rounds of nested PCR, modified from ARM-PCR. TCRdb itself ran the multiplex PCR reads through MiXCR, one entry per CDR3 protein. The profile shows 40,000 to 50,000 distinct CDR3 sequences, around 67% of them singletons. The sequenced sample was distant non-tumor lung tissue. Receptors originate from a woman aged 70-85 years with non-small cell lung cancer.

The V call is TRBV4-1, the J call TRBJ2-2, with 10 bases aligning to TRBD2. The CDR3 spans 18 residues. Germline lookup yields CDR1 MGHRA and CDR2 YSYEKL. V lost 8 bases and J lost 4; bases outside the gene matches: 16. The CDR3 DNA reads as TGCGCCAGCCGCCGTGGATTAGCGGGAGGAGGGGGCACCGGGGAGCTGTTTTTT. It yields the protein CASRRGLAGGGGTGELFF.

Turning to this clonotype: One end of the junction varies from germline; a read error may be responsible. The chain couples TRBV6-6 to TRBJ2-7; 12 bases match TRBD1. The CDR3 extends over 16 amino acids. The germline V gene has CDR1 MNHNY and CDR2 SVGAGI (reference sequence). The DNA for the CDR3 is TGTGGCAGCACTTACTTAGGGGGACAGGGGGCGCAACGGCAGTACTTC. Translated, it gives CGSTYLGGQGAQRQYF.

This clonotype was detected only once. The CDR3 ends on some other residue instead of the conserved phenylalanine or tryptophan, so this is likely a read error. The chain is built from TRBV29-1 and TRBJ2-3, with D unresolved. In germline, CDR1 is SQVTM, CDR2 ANQGSEA. The CDR3 totals 16 residues. Deletions cut 8 bases from V and 0 bases from J, with 21 bases between. The CDR3 DNA reads as TGCAGCCTTCGCCCCCGAAAATATGGGAGCACAGATACGCAGTATTAT. It yields the protein CSLRPRKYGSTDTQYY.

Turning to this clonotype: The germline gene is not matched at one end of the junction; a read error may be the cause. V usage is TRBV6-5 and J usage is TRBJ2-7, with D tentatively TRBD1 (5 bases). Looked up from germline, CDR1 is MNHEY and CDR2 is SVGAGI. CDR3 length equals 15 residues. The CDR3 loop reads CVSSYSIHQGHDKYF. In DNA, the CDR3 is TGTGTCAGCAGTTACTCGATCCACCAGGGCCACGATAAGTACTTC.

With regard to this clonotype: Possible read error: a much larger clone is one base away. This chain uses TRBV21-1 with TRBJ1-2. TRBV21-1 represents a pseudogene. The CDR3 consists of 14 residues. CDR3 amino acids: CASSKFSWDKGYTF. In DNA form, the CDR3 reads TGTGCCAGCAGCAAATTTTCATGGGATAAAGGCTACACCTTC.

This clonotype was counted ten times or more. The genes are TRBV12-3 or TRBV12-4 and TRBJ2-1, with a possible D match to TRBD1 (6 bases). V lost 6 bases, J lost 5 bases, and 11 bases lay in between. The length of the CDR3 is 13 residues. The CDR3: CASRDTGNNEQFF. CDR3 sequence (DNA): TGTGCCAGCAGGGACACAGGGAACAATGAGCAGTTCTTC.

This clonotype was counted many times. V and J are TRBV28 and TRBJ1-1, with a possible D match to TRBD1 (5 bases). CDR3 length: 14 residues. Germline V gene sequence: CDR1 MDHEN, CDR2 SYDVKM. The V end was cut by 4 bases, the J end by 3 bases, with 12 bases between. CDR3 residues: CASSSGTIYTEAFF. Written as DNA, the CDR3 is TGTGCCAGCAGTTCGGGGACGATTTACACTGAAGCTTTCTTT.

Concerning this clonotype: The junction shows a germline mismatch at one end, possibly a read error. This chain links TRBV29-1 with TRBJ2-7, with D perhaps TRBD1 (6 bases). Germline lookup yields CDR1 SQVTM and CDR2 ANQGSEA. This CDR3 has 13 residues. In DNA, the CDR3 is TGCAGCGTCTGGGCAGGGGCCACCTACGAGCATTACTTC. It encodes CSVWAGATYEHYF.

A note on this clonotype: At one boundary the junction diverges from the germline segment, which might be a read error. The chain employs TRBV6-1 and TRBJ2-1; D is uncertain. Germline CDR1 MNHNS, CDR2 SASEGT. The CDR3 length is 13 residues. CDR3 coding DNA: TGTGCCAGCAGTGAAAACCAACTTGATGAGCAATTCTTC. Its protein product is CASSENQLDEQFF.

This clonotype was observed many times. The junction does not match germline at one end; this may be a read error. The chain couples TRBV7-2 to TRBJ2-1; 9 bases fit TRBD2. The CDR3 covers 14 residues. Germline V CDR1 and CDR2: SGHTA, FQGNSA. The CDR3 sequence is CASSLAGLQAEQFF. As DNA, the CDR3 is TGTGCCAGCAGCCTAGCGGGACTACAGGCTGAGCAGTTCTTC. The whole variable domain, remainder taken from reference TRBV7-2 and TRBJ2-1, is GAGVSQSPSNKVTEKGKDVELRCDPISGHTALYWYRQSLGQGLEFLIYFQGNSAPDKSGLPSDRFSAERTGGSVSTLTIQRTQQEDSAVYLCASSLAGLQAEQFFGPGTRLTVL.

CDR3 sequence reads: CASNSRGNTGELFF. The CDR3 DNA reads TGTGCCAGCAACAGCAGGGGGAACACCGGGGAGCTGTTTTTT. The chain couples TRBV6-2 or TRBV6-3 to TRBJ2-2; D might be TRBD1 (6 bases). CDR3 length: 14 amino acids. V was clipped by 7 bases and J by 1 base, with 10 bases between them. Germline CDR1 reads MNHEY; CDR2 reads SVGEGT.

Concerning this clonotype itself: This may be a read error: a much more frequent sequence differs by one nucleotide. The chain employs TRBV11-2 and TRBJ2-2; D gene uncertain. Germline CDR1 SGHAT, CDR2 FQNNGV. This CDR3 is 15 amino acids long. This CDR3 is CASPLGQENTRELFF. The CDR3 coding sequence is TGTGCCAGCCCCCTCGGGCAGGAAAACACCCGGGAGCTGTTTTTT. Drawing the rest from reference TRBV11-2 and TRBJ2-2, the complete variable domain is EAGVAQSPRYKIIEKRQSVAFWCNPISGHATLYWYQQILGQGPKLLIQFQNNGVVDDSQLPKDRFSAERLKGVDSTLKIQPAKLEDSAVYLCASPLGQENTRELFFGEGSRLTVL.

This clonotype was counted once. A read error is likely, as this CDR3 ends without the conserved phenylalanine or tryptophan. No DNA is shown, since the ends of the CDR3 on it are uncertain; the CDR3 is the one TCRdb lists. The chain joins TRBV11-1 to TRBJ2-7; the DNA was not compared with TRBD2, the D call given in the table. Germline V gene lookup returns CDR1 SGHAT and CDR2 FQDESV (reference sequence). The CDR3 extends over 12 residues, inclusive of both ends. CDR3 sequence reads: CASSSIGREQYL.

About this clonotype itself: One junction end disagrees with the germline gene, perhaps due to a read error. Here the CDR3 reads CASSFPYGYSF. Written as DNA, the CDR3 is TGTGCCAGCAGTTTTCCCTATGGCTACAGCTTC. The J gene is TRBJ1-2, the V gene TRBV28; D is unresolved. Germline values: CDR1 MDHEN, CDR2 SYDVKM. The CDR3 is 11 amino acids.

A note on this clonotype: A much larger clonotype is one base distant, so this may be a read error. This rearrangement joins TRBV5-1 to TRBJ2-1; D might be TRBD1 (6 bases). Germline CDR1 SGHRS, CDR2 YFSETQ. The CDR3 runs to 15 residues. The CDR3 DNA reads TGCACCAGCAGCTCCGGGACAAGGACTTGGGATGAGCAGTTCTTC. Its translation is CTSSSGTRTWDEQFF.

On this clonotype itself: A read error may account for a junction end that differs from germline. This chain links TRBV6-5 with TRBJ2-5, with TRBD2 matching over 7 bases. CDR1 and CDR2 (germline): MNHEY, SVGAGI. The CDR3 is 17 residues long. The CDR3 here is CANSYTLPGAGQETQYF. CDR3 in DNA: TGTGCCAACAGTTACACCTTACCGGGAGCGGGGCAAGAGACCCAGTACTTC.

This clonotype was recorded a few times. The rearrangement links TRBV24-1 to TRBJ1-5; 8 bases match TRBD1. Losses at the gene ends were 3 bases for V and 5 bases for J; bases not matched to a gene: 11. CDR3 length: 17 amino acids. Germline CDR1 and CDR2: KGHDR and SFDVKD. CDR3 nucleotides: TGTGCCACCAGTGATCCCCGGGGACAGGCCTCTGATCAGCCCCAGCATTTT. It codes for CATSDPRGQASDQPQHF.

In this sample, this clonotype turned up once. One junction end does not reproduce the germline sequence, and a read error may be involved. The chain is built from TRBV6-2 or TRBV6-3 and TRBJ2-1; D is uncertain. The V gene's germline CDR1 is MNHEY and CDR2 SVGEGT. This CDR3 comprises 14 residues. The CDR3 DNA follows: TGTGTCAGCAGTTATTACGGCGGCAACAATGAGCAGTTCTTC. Translated: CVSSYYGGNNEQFF.

This clonotype showed up just once. A clone one base away is much larger, so this may be a read error. The V and J genes are TRBV28 and TRBJ2-2; weak D call: TRBD1 (6 bases). Per the germline V gene, CDR1 is MDHEN and CDR2 is SYDVKM. With 7 bases removed from V and 4 bases from J, the gap between germline ends came to 19 bases. The CDR3 contains 16 residues. The CDR3 DNA sequence: TGTGCCAGCATCTTCTCCCGGGACAAGGGCACCGGGGAGCTGTTTTTT. It codes for CASIFSRDKGTGELFF.

On this clonotype itself: One end of the junction varies from germline; a read error may be responsible. V and J are TRBV28 and TRBJ1-5, with 7 nucleotides matching TRBD1. CDR1 is MDHEN and CDR2 is SYDVKM in the germline V gene. The CDR3 is 18 amino acids. This CDR3 reads CASSSLPGTAWSNQPQHF. As DNA, the CDR3 is TGTGCCAGCAGCTCATTACCTGGGACAGCCTGGAGCAATCAGCCCCAGCATTTC.